Shown below are 31 T cell receptor beta chains from a single sample sequenced in a study of regulatory T cells in long-lasting Graves disease. Sequencing libraries for TCR beta were prepared with iRepertoire HTBI primers and Arm-PCR of CDR3 regions. One entry per CDR3 protein, called by TCRdb with MiXCR from the multiplex PCR reads. The table shows around 500,000 distinct CDR3 sequences, with 20% occurring only once. Sample time point: persistent/refractory GD, antithyroid drugs over 5 years with positive TRAb. PBMCs provided the RNA from which the TCR library was made. The sample in question was peripheral blood mononuclear cells (PBMCs), obtained when the disease was refractory, from a patient treated with antithyroid drugs. These receptors originate from a female donor with Graves disease.

This clonotype has a count of ten or more. The V and J genes are TRBV28 and TRBJ2-2; TRBD1 agrees at 7 bases. The CDR3 length is 15 residues. CDR1 is MDHEN, CDR2 SYDVKM, per germline. The J segment lost 1 base and the V segment lost 6 bases, leaving 5 bases of the junction unmatched. The CDR3 DNA reads as TGTGCCAGCAGACGGACAGGCCTGAACACCGGGGAGCTGTTTTTT. Protein product: CASRRTGLNTGELFF. The full variable domain, in which reference TRBV28 and TRBJ2-2 provide the parts outside the CDR3, is DVKVTQSSRYLVKRTGEKVFLECVQDMDHENMFWYRQDPGLGLRLIYFSYDVKMKEKGDIPEGYSVSREKKERFSLILESASTNQTSMYLCASRRTGLNTGELFFGEGSRLTVL.

This clonotype was counted at least ten times. The chain has TRBV12-3 or TRBV12-4 and TRBJ1-4; possible D gene TRBD1, 5 bases. The CDR3 has 14 residues. Between the trimmed V and J ends, which lost 6 bases and 5 bases, there was a span of 13 bases. The chain's CDR3 is CASSLRAGNEKLFF. The CDR3 coding sequence is TGTGCCAGCAGCCTCAGGGCGGGAAATGAAAAACTGTTTTTT.

This clonotype was seen at least ten times. The chain uses TRBV7-2 and TRBJ1-2, with D possibly being TRBD1 (6 bases). V was shortened by 0 bases and J by 2 bases, with 16 bases between the two germline ends. CDR1 and CDR2 from the germline V gene are SGHTA and FQGNSA. The CDR3 totals 17 residues. The CDR3 spells CASSLARIGGVNYGYTF. The CDR3 DNA sequence: TGTGCCAGCAGCTTAGCGCGTATCGGGGGCGTAAACTATGGCTACACCTTC.

CDR3 DNA: TGTGCCACCAGCCCTAGCGGAGGATCAATGAAAAACATTCAGTACTTC. It encodes CATSPSGGSMKNIQYF. The chain employs TRBV15 and TRBJ2-4; 7 nucleotides match TRBD2. This CDR3 contains 16 residues. Germline CDR1 reads LNHNV; CDR2 reads YYDKDF (reference sequence). Trimming at V came to 5 bases and at J to 4 bases, leaving 11 bases not matched to a gene.

This clonotype was seen ten or more times. CDR3 coding DNA: TGTGCCAGCAGTGGAAGGGGTGGAAACACCATATATTTT. Amino acids: CASSGRGGNTIYF. The J gene is TRBJ1-3, the V gene TRBV2; D may be TRBD1 (5 bases). In germline, CDR1 is SNHLY, CDR2 FYNNEI. Deletions cut 4 bases from V and 3 bases from J, with 7 bases between. The CDR3 runs to 13 residues.

There are many counts of this clonotype. The V call is TRBV6-2 or TRBV6-3, the J call TRBJ2-7; a weak D match, TRBD2 (6 bases). Deletions cut 2 bases from V and 2 bases from J, with 10 bases between. Germline loops: CDR1 MNHEY, CDR2 SVGEGT. The CDR3 consists of 14 residues. The CDR3, as DNA: TGTGCCAGCAGTTACGAGGCGGGGACCTACGAGCAGTACTTC. Translated: CASSYEAGTYEQYF.

The chain recombines TRBV28 with TRBJ2-7, with D perhaps TRBD2 (5 bases). The CDR3 has 13 amino acids. The V and J ends lost 7 bases and 2 bases respectively, with 12 bases between them. CDR1 and CDR2 (germline): MDHEN, SYDVKM. The CDR3 protein is CASTLDSAYEQYF. CDR3 DNA sequence: TGTGCCAGCACCCTGGACTCAGCCTACGAGCAGTACTTC.

The chain is built from TRBV20-1 and TRBJ2-7; D tentatively reads TRBD1 or TRBD2 (6 bases each). The V and J ends lost 1 base and 5 bases respectively, with 18 bases between them. CDR3 size: 15 residues. In germline, CDR1 is DFQATT, CDR2 SNEGSKA (reference sequence). The CDR3 spells CSARVTGGITHEQYF. CDR3 sequence (DNA): TGCAGTGCTAGAGTTACCGGGGGCATAACCCACGAGCAGTACTTC.

CDR3 amino acids: CASSYSEGTGELFF. As DNA, the CDR3 is TGCGCCAGCAGTTACTCTGAGGGCACCGGGGAGCTGTTTTTT. The chain joins TRBV4-1 to TRBJ2-2, with D maybe TRBD2 (5 bases). CDR3 length: 14 residues. The germline V gene has CDR1 MGHRA and CDR2 YSYEKL. V was trimmed by 6 bases and J by 4 bases, leaving 12 bases between them.

This clonotype showed up many times. The chain links TRBV29-1 to TRBJ1-1, with 8 bases matching TRBD1. Trimming at V came to 4 bases and at J to 3 bases, leaving 10 bases not matched to a gene. Germline V gene data show CDR1 as SQVTM and CDR2 as ANQGSEA. There are 15 residues in the CDR3. DNA of the CDR3: TGCAGCGTTGGAAGGACAGGGCGTTATGACACTGAAGCTTTCTTT. Amino acid sequence: CSVGRTGRYDTEAFF.

This clonotype occurred many times. The V and J genes are TRBV29-1 and TRBJ2-5, with 7 bases aligning to TRBD2. V trimming: 4 bases; J trimming: 5 bases; junction bases outside the gene matches: 10. The CDR3 covers 14 residues. Looked up from germline, CDR1 is SQVTM and CDR2 is ANQGSEA. CDR3 protein: CSVGGLPGGETQYF. Written as DNA, the CDR3 is TGCAGCGTTGGGGGACTTCCCGGGGGGGAGACCCAGTACTTC.

The CDR3 region is CAVLAGKYEQYF. The DNA of the CDR3 is TGTGCCGTCCTAGCGGGGAAATACGAGCAGTACTTC. The J gene is TRBJ2-7, the V gene TRBV27, with 9 bases aligning to TRBD2. CDR1 and CDR2 from the germline V gene are MNHEY and SMNVEV (reference sequence). The CDR3 contains 12 residues. V lost 11 bases, J lost 4 bases, and 6 bases stayed unmatched.

This clonotype has ten or more counts. The chain carries TRBV6-2 or TRBV6-3 and TRBJ2-5; 10 nucleotides align to TRBD2. The CDR3 has 15 amino acids. Germline V gives CDR1 MNHEY, CDR2 SVGEGT. Trimming cost V 4 bases and J 4 bases; bases outside gene matches: 6. The CDR3 sequence: CASSLSGRAGETQYF. In nucleotides, the CDR3 is TGTGCCAGCAGTTTGAGCGGGAGGGCCGGAGAGACCCAGTACTTC.

This clonotype came up a few times. One junction end disagrees with the germline gene, perhaps due to a read error. The rearrangement joins TRBV7-2 to TRBJ2-7; possible D gene TRBD1, 6 bases. The CDR3 spans 15 residues. CDR1 and CDR2 from the germline V gene are SGHTA and FQGNSA. In DNA form, the CDR3 reads TGTGCCAGCAGCCCAAGGGGGACGGACTCCTTCGAGCAGTACTTC. Protein: CASSPRGTDSFEQYF.

This chain connects TRBV7-9 to TRBJ2-3; 9 nucleotides agree with TRBD1. V lost 6 bases and J lost 5; bases outside the gene matches: 9. From germline, CDR1 is SEHNR and CDR2 FQNEAQ (reference sequence). This CDR3 has 15 residues. The CDR3 DNA is TGTGCCAGCAGGTCAACAGGGGGCAGGAGAGATACGCAGTATTTT. Protein sequence: CASRSTGGRRDTQYF.

This clonotype was counted ten times or more. In DNA form, the CDR3 reads TGTGCCAGCAAAAACAGAGACAGGTTGAACACTGAAGCTTTCTTT. The encoded protein is CASKNRDRLNTEAFF. This chain uses TRBV28 with TRBJ1-1; the D gene is possibly TRBD1 (6 bases). Germline V lookup: CDR1 MDHEN, CDR2 SYDVKM. CDR3 size: 15 residues. Between the trimmed V and J ends, which lost 7 bases and 0 bases, there was a span of 15 bases.

This clonotype appeared many times. The chain couples TRBV3-1 to TRBJ2-5, with TRBD2 matching 12 bases. Germline V gives CDR1 LGHDT, CDR2 YNNKEL (reference sequence). V shed 1 base and J 2 bases; nucleotides not matched to a gene: 8. The CDR3 consists of 18 residues. In DNA, the CDR3 is TGTGCCAGCAGCCAAGGGACTAGCGGGATCTTTGTACAAGAGACCCAGTACTTC. Residues: CASSQGTSGIFVQETQYF.

The sample holds a few counts of this clonotype. This chain joins TRBV29-1 and TRBJ1-1; 10 bases are a match to TRBD1. This CDR3 has 15 residues. The germline gives CDR1 SQVTM, CDR2 ANQGSEA. The V gene end was trimmed by 1 base and the J gene end by 3 bases; junction bases not matched to a gene: 5. CDR3 residues: CSVEGTGGWHTEAFF. The DNA of the CDR3 is TGCAGCGTTGAAGGGACAGGGGGTTGGCACACTGAAGCTTTCTTT.

The chain couples TRBV6-1 to TRBJ2-7, with TRBD2 as a possible D gene (6 bases). V was pared by 10 bases and J by 0 bases, with 16 bases between. Germline CDR1 reads MNHNS; CDR2 reads SASEGT. The CDR3 extends over 14 amino acids. The CDR3 coding sequence is TGTGCCACTACTCGCGGGATTAGCTCCTACGAGCAGTACTTC. It encodes CATTRGISSYEQYF.

This chain links TRBV6-1 with TRBJ2-3; the match to TRBD2 covers 8 bases. CDR3 size: 14 residues. V was pared by 10 bases and J by 6 bases, with 12 bases of the junction left unmatched. Germline V gene sequence: CDR1 MNHNS, CDR2 SASEGT. The CDR3 reads CATRGAGARDTQYF. The CDR3 nucleotides are TGTGCCACCAGGGGAGCGGGAGCTAGGGATACGCAGTATTTT.

This clonotype was counted ten times or more. The chain combines TRBV7-2 with TRBJ2-5, with D unresolved. Germline CDR1 and CDR2: SGHTA and FQGNSA. V lost 2 bases to trimming and J lost 0 bases, with 13 bases between them. This CDR3 contains 16 residues. The CDR3 spells CASSLKGRVDQETQYF. The CDR3 nucleotides are TGTGCCAGCAGCTTAAAAGGCAGAGTAGACCAAGAGACCCAGTACTTC.

This clonotype was found a few times. The chain is built from TRBV20-1 and TRBJ1-1, with D perhaps matching TRBD1 (5 bases). V was cut by 4 bases and J by 0 bases, with 9 bases left in between. Germline CDR1 DFQATT, CDR2 SNEGSKA (reference sequence). The CDR3 covers 13 residues. In nucleotides, the CDR3 is TGCAGTGCTACAGACAGTTTGAACACTGAAGCTTTCTTT. This encodes CSATDSLNTEAFF.

Many counts were recorded for this clonotype. The chain combines TRBV7-2 with TRBJ2-5, with 8 positions matching TRBD1. Per the germline V gene, CDR1 is SGHTA and CDR2 is FQGNSA. This CDR3 is 14 amino acids long. The V gene end was trimmed by 5 bases and the J gene end by 5 bases; junction bases not matched to a gene: 7. DNA for the CDR3: TGTGCCAGCAGCCCACAGGGGGTTGGGGAGACCCAGTACTTC. Translation: CASSPQGVGETQYF.

The V gene is TRBV9, the J gene TRBJ2-5, with 7 positions matching TRBD2. This CDR3 is built from 15 residues. Trimming cost V 3 bases and J 2 bases; bases outside gene matches: 7. Germline loops: CDR1 SGDLS, CDR2 YYNGEE. Written as DNA, the CDR3 is TGTGCCAGCAGCGAAGCGGGACTGGGACAAGAGACCCAGTACTTC. Its translation is CASSEAGLGQETQYF.

In this sample, this clonotype turned up many times. V gene TRBV12-3 or TRBV12-4 combines with J gene TRBJ1-1; the match to TRBD1 covers 9 bases. The CDR3 is 18 amino acids. The V segment lost 3 bases and the J segment 1 base; nucleotides outside the gene matches: 12. DNA of the CDR3: TGTGCCAGCAGTTTGGTAACCGGGACAGGGAGAAAGAACACTGAAGCTTTCTTT. Amino acid sequence: CASSLVTGTGRKNTEAFF.

This clonotype was picked up many times. The genes are TRBV29-1 and TRBJ2-5; perhaps D is TRBD1 or TRBD2 (5 bases each). From germline, CDR1 is SQVTM and CDR2 ANQGSEA. Trimming took 8 bases from V and 4 from J, leaving 23 bases between them. There are 15 residues in the CDR3. CDR3 sequence (DNA): TGCAGCTCCGATAGTACGGGGACCGTAATAGAGACCCAGTACTTC. This codes for CSSDSTGTVIETQYF.

This clonotype was seen at least ten times. The chain recombines TRBV10-3 with TRBJ1-2; D is undetermined. The CDR3 is 15 residues long. V lost 3 bases, J lost 3 bases, and 14 bases lay in between. Germline V CDR1 and CDR2: ENHRY, SYGVKD. The DNA of the CDR3 is TGTGCCATCAGTGACCTCGACGCCAGATACTATGGCTACACCTTC. This translates into CAISDLDARYYGYTF.

This clonotype was seen a handful of times. The rearrangement links TRBV6-2 or TRBV6-3 to TRBJ2-2; TRBD2 might be the D (7 bases). The germline V gene has CDR1 MNHEY and CDR2 SVGEGT. The ends were cut back, 2 bases at V and 7 bases at J, with 11 bases in the middle. The CDR3 runs to 14 residues. Here the CDR3 reads CASSYRGGVGELFF. The CDR3 bases are TGTGCCAGCAGTTACAGGGGGGGAGTCGGGGAGCTGTTTTTT.

This clonotype was seen repeatedly, ten times or more. Here the CDR3 reads CASSLVGTSGSRQETQYF. CDR3 in DNA: TGTGCCAGCAGCTTAGTTGGTACTAGCGGGAGTCGCCAAGAGACCCAGTACTTC. This rearrangement joins TRBV11-2 to TRBJ2-5; TRBD2 matches 11 bases. Germline CDR1 is SGHAT and CDR2 is FQNNGV. V shed 1 base and J 1 base; nucleotides not matched to a gene: 8. The CDR3 length is 18 residues.

This clonotype appeared a few times. The chain has TRBV28 and TRBJ1-2; a weak D match, TRBD1 (5 bases). The CDR3 is 15 residues long. Between the trimmed V and J ends, which lost 3 bases and 1 base, there was a span of 12 bases. Germline V gene lookup returns CDR1 MDHEN and CDR2 SYDVKM. CDR3 sequence: CASSLGGKVNYGYTF. The CDR3 coding sequence is TGTGCCAGCAGTTTGGGGGGAAAGGTTAACTATGGCTACACCTTC.

This clonotype was seen repeatedly, ten times or more. This rearrangement joins TRBV6-5 to TRBJ2-2; 8 nucleotides agree with TRBD2. V shed 0 bases and J 4 bases; nucleotides not matched to a gene: 10. The germline CDR1 and CDR2 sequences are MNHEY and SVGAGI. This CDR3 spans 18 amino acids. The CDR3 protein is CASSYSESAGGFTGELFF. In DNA form, the CDR3 reads TGTGCCAGCAGTTACTCGGAGTCGGCGGGAGGCTTCACCGGGGAGCTGTTTTTT.